Each of the 8 T cell receptor beta chains below was sequenced from the same sample in a study of blood T cell repertoires in COVID-19. Produced via immunoSEQ multiplex PCR; TCRdb's table is partial and in-frame only. The sample has tens of thousands of clones; around 84% are singletons. Sequenced input: peripheral blood. These receptors came from a man aged 50 to 59 with active or convalescent COVID-19.

This chain uses TRBV11-3 with TRBJ2-5, with TRBD2 as a possible D gene (6 bases). CDR1 and CDR2 from the germline V gene are SGHNT and YENEEA. This CDR3 has 14 residues. The V and J ends lost 2 bases and 3 bases respectively, with 10 bases between them. The CDR3 loop is CASSLKAGKETQYF. The CDR3 coding sequence is TGTGCCAGCAGCTTAAAAGCGGGTAAAGAGACCCAGTACTTC.

The chain recombines TRBV6-5 with TRBJ2-3; 12 bases agree with TRBD2. Trimming removed 7 bases from V and 1 base from J; junction bases left unmatched: 3. The CDR3 runs 15 residues. CDR1 and CDR2 (germline): MNHEY, SVGAGI. CDR3 nucleotide sequence: TGTGCCAGCACCTGGACTAGCGGGGGCACAGATACGCAGTATTTT. Its protein product is CASTWTSGGTDTQYF.

The chain couples TRBV24-1 to TRBJ2-5, with a tentative D call TRBD2 (6 bases). From germline, CDR1 is KGHDR and CDR2 SFDVKD. Trimming shortened V by 4 bases and J by 5 bases, and 13 bases separated the two germline ends. The CDR3 contains 14 residues. CDR3 coding DNA: TGTGCCACCAGTGAGTCTCGAGGAGGGGAGACCCAGTACTTC. The encoded protein is CATSESRGGETQYF.

The chain couples TRBV2 to TRBJ2-3, with 8 bases fitting TRBD2. Germline-derived CDR1 and CDR2 are SNHLY and FYNNEI. Trimming took 7 bases from V and 2 from J; bases not matched to a gene: 8. This CDR3 comprises 15 residues. The DNA of the CDR3 is TGTGCCAGCAATCGGGGCGGGGGGAACACAGATACGCAGTATTTT. Amino acids: CASNRGGGNTDTQYF.

CDR3 sequence reads: CSASSGEGYGYTF. The CDR3 nucleotides read TGCAGTGCTAGTTCCGGGGAGGGCTATGGCTACACCTTC. The gene calls are TRBV20-1 and TRBJ1-2; D ambiguous. Between the trimmed V and J ends, which lost 3 bases and 4 bases, there was a span of 12 bases. Germline V gene lookup returns CDR1 DFQATT and CDR2 SNEGSKA (reference sequence). The CDR3 runs to 13 residues.

The chain is built from TRBV5-6 and TRBJ2-7; a weak D match, TRBD2 (5 bases). Trimming removed 2 bases from V and 4 bases from J, with 7 bases in between. The CDR3 length is 12 residues. CDR1 SGHDT and CDR2 YYEEEE come from the germline V gene. The CDR3 region is CASSFGGYEQYF. The CDR3 region has the DNA TGTGCCAGCAGCTTCGGAGGATACGAGCAGTACTTC. The full variable domain, its missing parts supplied by reference TRBV5-6 and TRBJ2-7, is DAGVTQSPTHLIKTRGQQVTLRCSPKSGHDTVSWYQQALGQGPQFIFQYYEEEERQRGNFPDRFSGHQFPNYSSELNVNALLLGDSALYLCASSFGGYEQYFGPGTRLTVT.

This rearrangement joins TRBV29-1 to TRBJ1-2; tentative D call: TRBD1 (6 bases). The CDR3 loop spans 14 amino acids. The germline V gene encodes CDR1 SQVTM and CDR2 ANQGSEA. The V gene lost 6 bases and the J gene lost 4 bases, with 18 bases spanning the gap. In DNA, the CDR3 is TGCAGCGTCGCCGGGACATCGGTCAGCTATGGCTACACCTTC. It yields the protein CSVAGTSVSYGYTF.

This clone appeared a few times. The chain uses TRBV6-4 and TRBJ1-6; 7 nucleotides line up with TRBD1. Germline loops: CDR1 MRHNA, CDR2 SNTAGT. Trimming removed 2 bases from V and 10 bases from J; junction bases left unmatched: 5. The CDR3 runs to 14 residues. The CDR3 sequence is CASSDRDRDSPLHF. CDR3 DNA sequence: TGTGCCAGCAGTGACCGTGACAGGGACTCACCCCTCCACTTT.